This is a list of T cell receptor beta chains from one sample in a study of blood T cell repertoires in COVID-19. Assay used: immunoSEQ multiplex PCR; TCRdb lists only in-frame clones, some missing. This sample has roughly 190,000 clones, with just under 85% found just once. Sequenced: peripheral blood. These receptors all stem from a woman in her 70s with active or convalescent COVID-19. Each CDR3 is given with its conserved first and last residue. The D gene is left open where the match is weak. Clone size is not always given. Where it is, it says once, few, many or a class for expanded clones.

TRBV19,TRBJ2-1,14,.,.,TGTGCCAGTAGTATGCCTACCTCCTACAATGAGCAGTTCTTC,CASSMPTSYNEQFF
TRBV15,TRBJ2-2,15,.,.,TGTGCCACCAGCAGCGGGACTCCGAACACCGGGGAGCTGTTTTTT,CATSSGTPNTGELFF
TRBV11-2,TRBJ2-3,17,.,.,TGTGCCAGCAGCTTGCGGGGTTCCCTGACTAGCACAGATACGCAGTATTTT,CASSLRGSLTSTDTQYF
TRBV9,TRBJ2-5,12,TRBD2,.,TGTGCCAGCAGCGTCGGGGGGGAGACCCAGTACTTC,CASSVGGETQYF
TRBV5-6,TRBJ1-1,16,.,.,TGTGCCAGCAGCACTAGCATGGGACGGATGAACACTGAAGCTTTCTTT,CASSTSMGRMNTEAFF
TRBV19,TRBJ1-3,12,TRBD1,.,TGTGCCAGTGGGACAGGGGTAGGCACCATATATTTT,CASGTGVGTIYF
TRBV4-2,TRBJ2-7,15,TRBD2,.,TGTGCCAGCAGCCAAAGGACTAGCGGCTCCTACGAGCAGTACTTC,CASSQRTSGSYEQYF
TRBV4-1,TRBJ2-1,17,TRBD2,once,TGCGCCAGCAGCCAAGAAGGGATTAGCGGGCCTTACAATGAGCAGTTCTTC,CASSQEGISGPYNEQFF
TRBV7-3,TRBJ2-2,15,TRBD1,once,TGTGCCAGCAGCTCGGGACAGGCCAAACCCGGGGAGCTGTTTTTT,CASSSGQAKPGELFF
TRBV5-6,TRBJ1-5,14,.,.,TGTGCCAGCAGCTCATTAAATTCGGGTCAGCCCCAGCATTTT,CASSSLNSGQPQHF
TRBV13,TRBJ2-1,16,TRBD1,.,TGTGCCAGCAGCAACTCCGGGACAGGGCATCACAATGAGCAGTTCTTC,CASSNSGTGHHNEQFF
TRBV10-3,TRBJ2-1,15,TRBD2,.,TGTGCCATCAGTCTAGCGGGAGGGACCTACAATGAGCAGTTCTTC,CAISLAGGTYNEQFF
TRBV21-1,TRBJ2-7,13,.,.,TGTGCCAGCCGGACAGCGCTACCCTACGAGCAGTACTTC,CASRTALPYEQYF
TRBV7-3,TRBJ2-7,12,TRBD1,.,TGTGCCAGCTCACGGGACAGGGGTGAGCAGTACTTC,CASSRDRGEQYF
TRBV9,TRBJ2-1,15,.,.,TGTGCCAGCAGCTCAACCGCCGGGACTTACAATGAGCAGTTCTTC,CASSSTAGTYNEQFF
TRBV6-6,TRBJ2-7,14,TRBD2,.,TGTGCCAGCAGCACTAGCGGGAGTGGCTACGAGCAGTACTTC,CASSTSGSGYEQYF
TRBV3-1/TRBV3-2,TRBJ1-6,13,.,.,TGTGCCAGCAGCCTCTCGGGGGAGTCACCCCTCCACTTT,CASSLSGESPLHF
TRBV14,TRBJ2-1,14,TRBD1,.,TGTGCCAGTGGCCCTGACAGGGCGCACAATGAGCAGTTCTTC,CASGPDRAHNEQFF
TRBV4-1,TRBJ2-3,15,TRBD1,.,TGCGCCAGCAGCCAGCAGACAGGGGGCACAGATACGCAGTATTTT,CASSQQTGGTDTQYF
TRBV5-1,TRBJ2-5,15,TRBD2,.,TGCGCCAGCAGTGGACTAGCGGGTCTCCAAGAGACCCAGTACTTC,CASSGLAGLQETQYF